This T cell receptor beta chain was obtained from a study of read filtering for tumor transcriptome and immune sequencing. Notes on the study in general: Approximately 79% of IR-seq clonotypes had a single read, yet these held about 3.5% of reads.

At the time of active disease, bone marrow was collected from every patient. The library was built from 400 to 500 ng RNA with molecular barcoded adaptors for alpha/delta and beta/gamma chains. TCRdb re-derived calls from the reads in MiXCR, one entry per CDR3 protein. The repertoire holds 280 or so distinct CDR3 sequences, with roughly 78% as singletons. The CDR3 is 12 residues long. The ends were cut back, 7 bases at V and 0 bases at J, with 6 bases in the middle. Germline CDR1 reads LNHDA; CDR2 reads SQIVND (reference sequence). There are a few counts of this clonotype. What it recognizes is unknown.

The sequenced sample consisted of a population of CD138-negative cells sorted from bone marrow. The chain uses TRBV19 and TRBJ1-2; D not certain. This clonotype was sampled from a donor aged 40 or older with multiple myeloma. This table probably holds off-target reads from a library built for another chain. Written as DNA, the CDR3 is TGTGCCAGTACTTTGGCTAACTATGGCTACACCTTC. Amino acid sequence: CASTLANYGYTF.